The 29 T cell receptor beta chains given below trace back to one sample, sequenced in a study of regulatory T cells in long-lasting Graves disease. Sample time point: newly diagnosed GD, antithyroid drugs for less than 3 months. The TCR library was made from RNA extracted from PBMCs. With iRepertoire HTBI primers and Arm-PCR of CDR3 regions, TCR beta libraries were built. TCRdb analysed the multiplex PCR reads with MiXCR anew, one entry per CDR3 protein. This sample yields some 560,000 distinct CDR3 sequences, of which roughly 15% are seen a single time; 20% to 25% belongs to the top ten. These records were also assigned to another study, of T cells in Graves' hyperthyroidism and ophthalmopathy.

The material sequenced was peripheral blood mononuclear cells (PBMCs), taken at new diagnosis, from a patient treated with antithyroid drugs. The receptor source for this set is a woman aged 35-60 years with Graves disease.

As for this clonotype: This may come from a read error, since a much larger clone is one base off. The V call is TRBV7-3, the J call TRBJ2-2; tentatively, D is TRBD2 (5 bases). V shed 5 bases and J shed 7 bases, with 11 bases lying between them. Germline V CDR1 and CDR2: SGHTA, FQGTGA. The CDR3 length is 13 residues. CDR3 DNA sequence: TGTGCCAGCAGCCCTACTCGGGACGGGGAGCTGTTTTTT. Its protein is CASSPTRDGELFF.

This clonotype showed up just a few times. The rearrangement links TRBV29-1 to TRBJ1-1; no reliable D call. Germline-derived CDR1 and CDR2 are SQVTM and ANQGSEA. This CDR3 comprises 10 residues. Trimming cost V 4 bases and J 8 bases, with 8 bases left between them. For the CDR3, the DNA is TGCAGCGTTGGTCCGCGGGAAGCTTTCTTT. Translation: CSVGPREAFF.

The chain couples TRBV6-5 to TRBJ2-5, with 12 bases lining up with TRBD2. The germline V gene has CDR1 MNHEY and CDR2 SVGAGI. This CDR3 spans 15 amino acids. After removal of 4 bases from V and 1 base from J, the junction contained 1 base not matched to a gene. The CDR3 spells CASSWTSGTQETQYF. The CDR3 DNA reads TGTGCCAGCAGTTGGACTAGCGGGACCCAAGAGACCCAGTACTTC.

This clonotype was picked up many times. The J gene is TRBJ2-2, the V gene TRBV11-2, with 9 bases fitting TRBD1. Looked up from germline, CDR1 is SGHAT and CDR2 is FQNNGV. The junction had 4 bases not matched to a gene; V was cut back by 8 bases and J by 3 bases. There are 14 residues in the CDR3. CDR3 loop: CASRTGVDTGELFF. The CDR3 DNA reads TGTGCCAGCCGGACAGGGGTAGACACCGGGGAGCTGTTTTTT. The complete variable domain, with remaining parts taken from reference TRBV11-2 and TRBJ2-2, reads EAGVAQSPRYKIIEKRQSVAFWCNPISGHATLYWYQQILGQGPKLLIQFQNNGVVDDSQLPKDRFSAERLKGVDSTLKIQPAKLEDSAVYLCASRTGVDTGELFFGEGSRLTVL.

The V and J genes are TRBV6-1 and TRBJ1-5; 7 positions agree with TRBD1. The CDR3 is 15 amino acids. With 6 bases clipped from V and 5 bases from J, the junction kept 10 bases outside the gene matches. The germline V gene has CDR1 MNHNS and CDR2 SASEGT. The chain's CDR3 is CASSRGVGGDQPQHF. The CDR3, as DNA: TGTGCCAGCAGCAGGGGTGTAGGGGGCGATCAGCCCCAGCATTTT.

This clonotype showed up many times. In DNA form, the CDR3 reads TGTGCCAGCAGTTTATTTAGGGACATCTATGGCTACACCTTC. Its protein is CASSLFRDIYGYTF. The rearrangement links TRBV28 to TRBJ1-2, with D possibly being TRBD1 (6 bases). Germline lookup yields CDR1 MDHEN and CDR2 SYDVKM. Trimming cost V 1 base and J 4 bases, with 10 bases left between them. CDR3 size: 14 residues.

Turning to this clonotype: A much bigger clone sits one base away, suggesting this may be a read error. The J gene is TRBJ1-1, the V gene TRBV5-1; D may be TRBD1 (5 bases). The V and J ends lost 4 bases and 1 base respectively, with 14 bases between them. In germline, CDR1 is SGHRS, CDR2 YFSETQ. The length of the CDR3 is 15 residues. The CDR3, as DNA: TGCGCCAGCAGCGTATGGAAGGGGACGAACACTGAAGCTTTCTTT. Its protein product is CASSVWKGTNTEAFF.

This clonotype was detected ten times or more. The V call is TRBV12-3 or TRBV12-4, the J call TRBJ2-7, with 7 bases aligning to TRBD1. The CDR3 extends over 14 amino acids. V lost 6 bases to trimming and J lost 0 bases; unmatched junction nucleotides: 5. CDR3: CASRKTGHSYEQYF. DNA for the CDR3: TGTGCCAGCAGGAAGACAGGGCACTCCTACGAGCAGTACTTC.

CDR3 protein: CATSRVTGGGADTQYF. DNA for the CDR3: TGTGCCACCAGCAGAGTTACGGGGGGGGGGGCAGATACGCAGTATTTT. The chain joins TRBV15 to TRBJ2-3; 8 nucleotides align to TRBD2. The length of the CDR3 is 16 residues. The germline V gene has CDR1 LNHNV and CDR2 YYDKDF (reference sequence). V gave up 1 base and J gave up 4 bases; unmatched junction bases: 7.

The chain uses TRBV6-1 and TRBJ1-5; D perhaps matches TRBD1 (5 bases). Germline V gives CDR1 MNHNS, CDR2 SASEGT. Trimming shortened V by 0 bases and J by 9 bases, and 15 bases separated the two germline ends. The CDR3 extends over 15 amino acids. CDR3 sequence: CASSEARGMDGPQHF. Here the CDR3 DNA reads TGTGCCAGCAGTGAAGCGAGGGGTATGGATGGGCCCCAGCATTTT.

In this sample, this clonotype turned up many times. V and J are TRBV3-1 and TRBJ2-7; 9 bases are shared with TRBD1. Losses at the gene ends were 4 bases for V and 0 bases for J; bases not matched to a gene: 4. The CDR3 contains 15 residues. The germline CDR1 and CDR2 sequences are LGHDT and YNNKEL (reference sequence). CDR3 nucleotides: TGTGCCAGCAGCCGACAACAGGGGGCCTCCTACGAGCAGTACTTC. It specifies CASSRQQGASYEQYF.

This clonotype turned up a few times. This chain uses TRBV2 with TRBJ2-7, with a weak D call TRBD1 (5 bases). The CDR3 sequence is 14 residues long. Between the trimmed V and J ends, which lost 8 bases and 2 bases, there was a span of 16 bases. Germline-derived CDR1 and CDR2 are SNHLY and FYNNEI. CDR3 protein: CASFNPGIPYEQYF. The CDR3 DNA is TGTGCCAGCTTTAACCCAGGGATTCCCTACGAGCAGTACTTC.

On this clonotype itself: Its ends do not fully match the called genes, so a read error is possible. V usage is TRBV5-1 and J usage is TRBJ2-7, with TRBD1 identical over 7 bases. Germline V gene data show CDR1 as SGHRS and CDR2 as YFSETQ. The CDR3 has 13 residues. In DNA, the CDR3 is TGCGCCAGCAGCTTGGGACAGGGATACGGGCAGTACTTC. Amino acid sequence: CASSLGQGYGQYF.

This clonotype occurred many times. CDR3 nucleotides: TGCGCCAGCAGCTTGGCCCAGGGGCGGAACACTGAAGCTTTCTTT. Its protein product is CASSLAQGRNTEAFF. This sequence joins TRBV5-1 and TRBJ1-1; possibly TRBD1 for D (6 bases). This CDR3 region has 15 residues. V gave up 0 bases and J gave up 1 base, with 10 bases separating them. The germline CDR1 and CDR2 sequences are SGHRS and YFSETQ. Using reference TRBV5-1 and TRBJ1-1 for the parts outside the CDR3, the full variable domain is KAGVTQTPRYLIKTRGQQVTLSCSPISGHRSVSWYQQTPGQGLQFLFEYFSETQRNKGNFPGRFSGRQFSNSRSEMNVSTLELGDSALYLCASSLAQGRNTEAFFGQGTRLTVV.

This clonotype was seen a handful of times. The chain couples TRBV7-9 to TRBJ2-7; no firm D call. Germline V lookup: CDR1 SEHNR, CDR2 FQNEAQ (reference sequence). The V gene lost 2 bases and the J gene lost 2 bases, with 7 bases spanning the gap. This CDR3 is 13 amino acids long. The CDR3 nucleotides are TGTGCCAGCAGCTTAAACGGACCCTACGAGCAGTACTTC. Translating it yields CASSLNGPYEQYF.

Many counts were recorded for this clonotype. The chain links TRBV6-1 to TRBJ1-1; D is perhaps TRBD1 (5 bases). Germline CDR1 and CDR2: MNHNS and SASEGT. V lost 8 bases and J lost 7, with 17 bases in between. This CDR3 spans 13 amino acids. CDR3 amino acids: CASQFGQGVEAFF. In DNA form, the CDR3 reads TGTGCCAGCCAATTCGGGCAGGGCGTTGAAGCTTTCTTT.

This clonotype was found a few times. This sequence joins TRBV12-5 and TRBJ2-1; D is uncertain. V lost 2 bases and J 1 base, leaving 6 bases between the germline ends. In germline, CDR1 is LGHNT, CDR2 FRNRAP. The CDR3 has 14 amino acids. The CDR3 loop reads CASGLWQSYNEQFF. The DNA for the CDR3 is TGTGCTAGTGGTTTGTGGCAGTCCTACAATGAGCAGTTCTTC.

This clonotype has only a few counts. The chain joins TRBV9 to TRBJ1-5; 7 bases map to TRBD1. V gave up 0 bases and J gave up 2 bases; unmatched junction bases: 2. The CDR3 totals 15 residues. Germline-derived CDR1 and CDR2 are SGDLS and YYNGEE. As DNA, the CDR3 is TGTGCCAGCAGCGTAGGACAGGGAGGCAATCAGCCCCAGCATTTT. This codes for CASSVGQGGNQPQHF.

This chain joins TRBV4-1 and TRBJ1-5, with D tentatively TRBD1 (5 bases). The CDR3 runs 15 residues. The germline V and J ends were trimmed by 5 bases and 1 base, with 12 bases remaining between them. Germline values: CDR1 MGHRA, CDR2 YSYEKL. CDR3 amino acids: CASSSYRDSNQPQHF. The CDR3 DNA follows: TGCGCCAGCAGCTCCTACCGGGACAGCAATCAGCCCCAGCATTTT.

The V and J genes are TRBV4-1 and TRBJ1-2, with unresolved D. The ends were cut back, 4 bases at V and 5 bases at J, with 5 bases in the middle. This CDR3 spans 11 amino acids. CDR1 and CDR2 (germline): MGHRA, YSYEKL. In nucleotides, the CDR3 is TGCGCCAGCAGCCTACAGTATGGCTACACCTTC. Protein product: CASSLQYGYTF.

The CDR3 DNA reads TGTGCCAGCAGCGGACGGGACGGAAATCAGCCCCAGCATTTT. It translates to CASSGRDGNQPQHF. V usage is TRBV5-5 and J usage is TRBJ1-5; weak D call: TRBD1 (5 bases). V was cut by 4 bases and J by 4 bases, with 12 bases left in between. The length of the CDR3 is 14 residues. Germline assignment: CDR1 SGHKS and CDR2 YYEKEE (reference sequence).

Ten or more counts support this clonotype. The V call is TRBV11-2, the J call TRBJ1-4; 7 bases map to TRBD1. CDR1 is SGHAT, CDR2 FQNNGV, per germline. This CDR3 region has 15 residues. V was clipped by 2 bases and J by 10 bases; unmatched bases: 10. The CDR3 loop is CASSLTSGGVGKLFF. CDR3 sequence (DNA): TGTGCCAGCAGCTTAACCTCAGGGGGGGTTGGAAAACTGTTTTTT. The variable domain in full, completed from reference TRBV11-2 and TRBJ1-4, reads EAGVAQSPRYKIIEKRQSVAFWCNPISGHATLYWYQQILGQGPKLLIQFQNNGVVDDSQLPKDRFSAERLKGVDSTLKIQPAKLEDSAVYLCASSLTSGGVGKLFFGSGTQLSVL.

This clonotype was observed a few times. CDR3 in amino acids: CASDGGPLSGNEQFF. In DNA, the CDR3 is TGTGCCAGCGACGGTGGACCCCTCTCTGGGAATGAGCAGTTCTTC. The chain combines TRBV6-2 or TRBV6-3 with TRBJ2-1; D is unresolved. V lost 8 bases and J lost 7, with 21 bases in between. There are 15 residues in the CDR3. Germline V gene lookup returns CDR1 MNHEY and CDR2 SVGEGT.

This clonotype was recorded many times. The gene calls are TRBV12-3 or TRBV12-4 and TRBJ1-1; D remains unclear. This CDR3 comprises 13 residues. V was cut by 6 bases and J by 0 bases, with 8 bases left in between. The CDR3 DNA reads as TGTGCCAGCAGAGACGGTATGAACACTGAAGCTTTCTTT. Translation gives CASRDGMNTEAFF.

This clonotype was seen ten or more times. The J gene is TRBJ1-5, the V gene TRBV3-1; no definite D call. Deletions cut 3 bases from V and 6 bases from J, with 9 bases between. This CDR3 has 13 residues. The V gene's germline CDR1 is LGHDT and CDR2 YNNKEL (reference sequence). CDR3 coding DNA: TGTGCCAGCAGCCAGATAGGTGCTCAGCCCCAGCATTTT. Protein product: CASSQIGAQPQHF.

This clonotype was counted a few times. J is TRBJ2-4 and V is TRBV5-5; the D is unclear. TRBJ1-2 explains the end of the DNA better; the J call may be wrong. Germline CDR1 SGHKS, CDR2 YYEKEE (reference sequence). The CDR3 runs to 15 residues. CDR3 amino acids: CASSPLVTSRDGYTF. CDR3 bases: TGTGCCAGCAGCCCCCTTGTGACTTCCCGGGATGGCTACACCTTC.

CDR3 loop: CASSPGFYNSPLHF. DNA for the CDR3: TGTGCCAGCTCACCAGGATTCTATAATTCACCCCTCCACTTT. The chain links TRBV18 to TRBJ1-6; no clear D gene. Trimming left V 2 bases short and J 3 bases short, with 5 bases between. This CDR3 comprises 14 residues. Germline CDR1 KGHSH, CDR2 LQKENI.

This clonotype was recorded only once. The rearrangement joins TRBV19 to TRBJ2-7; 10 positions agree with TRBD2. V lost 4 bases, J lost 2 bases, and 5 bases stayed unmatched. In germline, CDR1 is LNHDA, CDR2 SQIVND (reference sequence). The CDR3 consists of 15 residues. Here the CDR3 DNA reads TGTGCCAGTAGTACGGTAGCGGGAGGCGCCTACGAGCAGTACTTC. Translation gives CASSTVAGGAYEQYF.

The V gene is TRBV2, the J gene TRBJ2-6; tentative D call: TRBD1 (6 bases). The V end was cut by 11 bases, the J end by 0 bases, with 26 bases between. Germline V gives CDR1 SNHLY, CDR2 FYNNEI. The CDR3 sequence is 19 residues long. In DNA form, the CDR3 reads TGTGCCGCCAGTGTACCCGTGACAGGCGAATACTCTGGGGCCAACGTCCTGACTTTC. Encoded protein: CAASVPVTGEYSGANVLTF.